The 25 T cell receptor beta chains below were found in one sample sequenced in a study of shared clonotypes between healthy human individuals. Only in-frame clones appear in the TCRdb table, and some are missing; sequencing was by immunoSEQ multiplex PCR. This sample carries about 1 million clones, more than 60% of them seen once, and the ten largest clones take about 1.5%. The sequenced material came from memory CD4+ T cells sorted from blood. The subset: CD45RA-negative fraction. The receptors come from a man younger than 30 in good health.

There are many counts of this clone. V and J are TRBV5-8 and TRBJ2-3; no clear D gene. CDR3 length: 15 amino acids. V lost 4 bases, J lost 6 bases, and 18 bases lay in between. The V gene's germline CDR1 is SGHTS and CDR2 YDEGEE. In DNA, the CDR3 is TGTGCCAGCAGCCCGGACGGGTGGGTCCGGGATACGCAGTATTTT. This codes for CASSPDGWVRDTQYF.

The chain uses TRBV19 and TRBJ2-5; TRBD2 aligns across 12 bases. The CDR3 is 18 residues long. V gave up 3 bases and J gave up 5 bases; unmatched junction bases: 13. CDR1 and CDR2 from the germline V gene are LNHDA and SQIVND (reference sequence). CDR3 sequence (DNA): TGTGCCAGTAGTATCTCGCTAGCGGGAGGGCCTTCTTCCGAGACCCAGTACTTC. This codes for CASSISLAGGPSSETQYF.

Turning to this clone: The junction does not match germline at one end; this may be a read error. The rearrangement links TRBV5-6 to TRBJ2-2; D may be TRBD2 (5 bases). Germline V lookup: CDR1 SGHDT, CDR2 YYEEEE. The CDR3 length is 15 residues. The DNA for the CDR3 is TGTGCCAGCAGCCTCGTAGGCCCGAACACCGGGGAGCTGCTTTTT. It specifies CASSLVGPNTGELLF.

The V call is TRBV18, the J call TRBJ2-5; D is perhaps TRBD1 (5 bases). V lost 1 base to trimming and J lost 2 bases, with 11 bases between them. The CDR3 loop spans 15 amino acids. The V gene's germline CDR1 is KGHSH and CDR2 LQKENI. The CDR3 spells CASSPQQGTQETQYF. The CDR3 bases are TGTGCCAGCTCACCACAGCAGGGAACTCAAGAGACCCAGTACTTC. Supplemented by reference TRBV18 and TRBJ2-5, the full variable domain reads NAGVMQNPRHLVRRRGQEARLRCSPMKGHSHVYWYRQLPEEGLKFMVYLQKENIIDESGMPKERFSAEFPKEGPSILRIQQVVRGDSAAYFCASSPQQGTQETQYFGPGTRLLVL.

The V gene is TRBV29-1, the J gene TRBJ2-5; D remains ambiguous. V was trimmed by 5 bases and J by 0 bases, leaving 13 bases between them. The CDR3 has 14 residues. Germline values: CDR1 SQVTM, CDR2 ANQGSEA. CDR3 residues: CSVSPRQYQETQYF. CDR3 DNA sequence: TGCAGCGTTTCTCCCCGCCAGTACCAAGAGACCCAGTACTTC.

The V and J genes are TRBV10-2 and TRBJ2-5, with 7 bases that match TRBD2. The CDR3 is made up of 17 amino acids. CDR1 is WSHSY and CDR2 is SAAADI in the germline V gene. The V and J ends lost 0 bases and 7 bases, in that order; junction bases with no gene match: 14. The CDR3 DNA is TGCGCCAGCAGTGAGTCGATTCGCGGGAGCCAGCCGGGGACCCAGTACTTC. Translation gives CASSESIRGSQPGTQYF.

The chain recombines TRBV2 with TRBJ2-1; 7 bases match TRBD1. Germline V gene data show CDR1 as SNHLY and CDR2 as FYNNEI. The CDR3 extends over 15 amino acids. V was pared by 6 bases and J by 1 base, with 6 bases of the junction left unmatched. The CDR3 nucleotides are TGTGCCAGCAGATCCGGGACAGTGTCCTACAATGAGCAGTTCTTC. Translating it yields CASRSGTVSYNEQFF. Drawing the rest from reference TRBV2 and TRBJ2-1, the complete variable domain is EPEVTQTPSHQVTQMGQEVILRCVPISNHLYFYWYRQILGQKVEFLVSFYNNEISEKSEIFDDQFSVERPDGSNFTLKIRSTKLEDSAMYFCASRSGTVSYNEQFFGPGTRLTVL.

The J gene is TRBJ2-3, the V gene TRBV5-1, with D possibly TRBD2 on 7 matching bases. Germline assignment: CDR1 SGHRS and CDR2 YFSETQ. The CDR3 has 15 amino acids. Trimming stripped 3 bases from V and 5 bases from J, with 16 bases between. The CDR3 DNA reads TGCGCCAGCAGCTCCGCCGGGGGGCCTGGAGATACGCAGTATTTT. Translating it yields CASSSAGGPGDTQYF. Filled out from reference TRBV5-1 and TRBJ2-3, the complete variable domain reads KAGVTQTPRYLIKTRGQQVTLSCSPISGHRSVSWYQQTPGQGLQFLFEYFSETQRNKGNFPGRFSGRQFSNSRSEMNVSTLELGDSALYLCASSSAGGPGDTQYFGPGTRLTVL.

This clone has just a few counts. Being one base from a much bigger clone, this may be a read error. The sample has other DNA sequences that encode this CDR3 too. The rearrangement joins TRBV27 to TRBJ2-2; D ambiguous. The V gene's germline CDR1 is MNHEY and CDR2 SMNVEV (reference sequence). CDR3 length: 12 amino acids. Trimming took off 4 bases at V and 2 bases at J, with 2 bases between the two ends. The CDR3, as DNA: TGTGCCAGCAGTTACAACACCGGGGAGCTGTTTTTT. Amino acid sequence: CASSYNTGELFF.

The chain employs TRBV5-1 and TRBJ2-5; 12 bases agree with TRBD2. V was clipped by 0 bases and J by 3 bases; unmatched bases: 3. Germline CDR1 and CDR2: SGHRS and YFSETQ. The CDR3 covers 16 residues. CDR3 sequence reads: CASSLVASGGEETQYF. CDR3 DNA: TGCGCCAGCAGCTTGGTAGCTAGCGGGGGGGAAGAGACCCAGTACTTC.

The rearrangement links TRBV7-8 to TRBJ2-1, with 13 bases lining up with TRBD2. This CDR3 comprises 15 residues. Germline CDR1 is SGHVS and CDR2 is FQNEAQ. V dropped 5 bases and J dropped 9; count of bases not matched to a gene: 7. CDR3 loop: CASSRGLAGEGEQFF. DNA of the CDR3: TGTGCCAGCAGCCGCGGACTAGCGGGAGAGGGTGAGCAGTTCTTC.

The CDR3 sequence is CASSTDRGLHETQYF. The CDR3 DNA follows: TGTGCCAGCAGCACGGACAGGGGGCTTCATGAGACCCAGTACTTC. The V gene is TRBV5-5, the J gene TRBJ2-5, with TRBD1 matching 11 bases. Germline loops: CDR1 SGHKS, CDR2 YYEKEE (reference sequence). With V trimmed by 4 bases and J by 5 bases, 7 bases remained unmatched. The length of the CDR3 is 15 residues.

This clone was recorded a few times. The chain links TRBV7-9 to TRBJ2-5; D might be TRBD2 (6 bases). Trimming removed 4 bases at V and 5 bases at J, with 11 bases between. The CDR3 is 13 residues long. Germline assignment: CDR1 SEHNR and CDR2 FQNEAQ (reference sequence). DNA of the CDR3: TGTGCCAGCAGCTATAGCGGCGGGGAGACCCAGTACTTC. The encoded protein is CASSYSGGETQYF.

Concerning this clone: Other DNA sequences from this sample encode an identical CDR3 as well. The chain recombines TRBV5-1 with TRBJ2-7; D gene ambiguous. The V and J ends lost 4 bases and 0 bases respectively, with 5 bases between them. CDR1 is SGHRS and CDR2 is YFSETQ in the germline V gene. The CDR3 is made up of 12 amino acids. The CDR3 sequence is CASSGSSYEQYF. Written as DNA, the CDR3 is TGCGCCAGCAGCGGATCCTCCTACGAGCAGTACTTC.

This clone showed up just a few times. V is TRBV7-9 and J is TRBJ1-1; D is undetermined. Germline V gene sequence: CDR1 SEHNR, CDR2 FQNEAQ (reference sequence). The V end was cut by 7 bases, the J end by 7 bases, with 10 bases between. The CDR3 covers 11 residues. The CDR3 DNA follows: TGTGCCAGCACGAGTATAGTTGAAGCTTTCTTT. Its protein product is CASTSIVEAFF.

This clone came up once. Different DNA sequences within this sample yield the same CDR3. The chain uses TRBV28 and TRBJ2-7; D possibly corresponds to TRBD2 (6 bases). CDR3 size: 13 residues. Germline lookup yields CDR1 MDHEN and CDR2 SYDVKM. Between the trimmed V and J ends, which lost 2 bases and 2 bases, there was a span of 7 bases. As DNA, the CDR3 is TGTGCCAGCAGTTTAGGAGGGACCTACGAGCAGTACTTC. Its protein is CASSLGGTYEQYF.

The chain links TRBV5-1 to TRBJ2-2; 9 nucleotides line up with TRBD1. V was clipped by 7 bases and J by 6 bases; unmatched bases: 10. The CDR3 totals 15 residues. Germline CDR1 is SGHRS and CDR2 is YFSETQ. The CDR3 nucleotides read TGCGCCAGCGGCGTACAGGGGGCGGGCGCCGGGGAGCTGTTTTTT. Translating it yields CASGVQGAGAGELFF.

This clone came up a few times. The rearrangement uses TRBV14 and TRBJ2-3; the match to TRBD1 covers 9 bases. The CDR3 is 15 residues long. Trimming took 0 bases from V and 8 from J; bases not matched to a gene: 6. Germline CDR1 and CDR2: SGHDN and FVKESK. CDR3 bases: TGTGCCAGCAGCCAAGACGCCACAGGGGGCGGTACGCAGTATTTT. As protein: CASSQDATGGGTQYF.

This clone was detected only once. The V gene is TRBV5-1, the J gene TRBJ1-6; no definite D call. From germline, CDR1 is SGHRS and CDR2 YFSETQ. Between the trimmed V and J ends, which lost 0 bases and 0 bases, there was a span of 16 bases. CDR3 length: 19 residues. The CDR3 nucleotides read TGCGCCAGCAGCTTGGGAACGACGGGAGCGAGCTCCTATAATTCACCCCTCCACTTT. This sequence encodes CASSLGTTGASSYNSPLHF.

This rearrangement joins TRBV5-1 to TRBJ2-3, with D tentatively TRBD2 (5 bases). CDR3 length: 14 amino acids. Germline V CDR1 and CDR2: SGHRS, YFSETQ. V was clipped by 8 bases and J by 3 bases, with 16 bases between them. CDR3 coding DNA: TGCGCCAGTTTGAAAGCGGATTCGACAGATACGCAGTATTTT. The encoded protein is CASLKADSTDTQYF. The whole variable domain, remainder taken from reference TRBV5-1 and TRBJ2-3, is KAGVTQTPRYLIKTRGQQVTLSCSPISGHRSVSWYQQTPGQGLQFLFEYFSETQRNKGNFPGRFSGRQFSNSRSEMNVSTLELGDSALYLCASLKADSTDTQYFGPGTRLTVL.

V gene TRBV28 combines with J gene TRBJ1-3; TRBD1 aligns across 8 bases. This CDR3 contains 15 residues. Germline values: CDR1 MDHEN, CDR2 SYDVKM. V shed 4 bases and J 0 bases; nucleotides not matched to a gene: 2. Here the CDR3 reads CASSYRGTSGNTIYF. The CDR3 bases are TGTGCCAGCAGTTACAGGGGGACCTCTGGAAACACCATATATTTT.

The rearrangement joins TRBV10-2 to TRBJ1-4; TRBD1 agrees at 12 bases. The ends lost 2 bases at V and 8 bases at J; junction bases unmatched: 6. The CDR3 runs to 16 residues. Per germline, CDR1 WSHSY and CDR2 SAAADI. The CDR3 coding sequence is TGCGCCAGCAGTGAGACTCGCGGGACAGGGGGCGAAAAACTGTTTTTT. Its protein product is CASSETRGTGGEKLFF.

The CDR3 DNA follows: TGTGCCAGCAGCTCTTTAGCGATTGAGCAGTACTTC. As protein: CASSSLAIEQYF. V usage is TRBV11-2 and J usage is TRBJ2-7; the D gene is possibly TRBD2 (5 bases). The CDR3 is 12 residues long. The germline V gene has CDR1 SGHAT and CDR2 FQNNGV. V dropped 4 bases and J dropped 7 bases, with 11 bases sitting between them.

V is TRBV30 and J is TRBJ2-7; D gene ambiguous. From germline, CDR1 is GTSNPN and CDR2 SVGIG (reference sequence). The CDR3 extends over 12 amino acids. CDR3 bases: TGTGGCGCGAGCGCCAGCTCCTACGAGCAGTACTTC. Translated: CGASASSYEQYF.

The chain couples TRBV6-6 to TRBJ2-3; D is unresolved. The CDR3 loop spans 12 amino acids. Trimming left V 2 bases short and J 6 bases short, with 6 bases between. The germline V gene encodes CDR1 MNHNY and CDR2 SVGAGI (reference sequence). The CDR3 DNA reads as TGTGCCAGCAGTTACCCCCTTGATACGCAGTATTTT. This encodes CASSYPLDTQYF.